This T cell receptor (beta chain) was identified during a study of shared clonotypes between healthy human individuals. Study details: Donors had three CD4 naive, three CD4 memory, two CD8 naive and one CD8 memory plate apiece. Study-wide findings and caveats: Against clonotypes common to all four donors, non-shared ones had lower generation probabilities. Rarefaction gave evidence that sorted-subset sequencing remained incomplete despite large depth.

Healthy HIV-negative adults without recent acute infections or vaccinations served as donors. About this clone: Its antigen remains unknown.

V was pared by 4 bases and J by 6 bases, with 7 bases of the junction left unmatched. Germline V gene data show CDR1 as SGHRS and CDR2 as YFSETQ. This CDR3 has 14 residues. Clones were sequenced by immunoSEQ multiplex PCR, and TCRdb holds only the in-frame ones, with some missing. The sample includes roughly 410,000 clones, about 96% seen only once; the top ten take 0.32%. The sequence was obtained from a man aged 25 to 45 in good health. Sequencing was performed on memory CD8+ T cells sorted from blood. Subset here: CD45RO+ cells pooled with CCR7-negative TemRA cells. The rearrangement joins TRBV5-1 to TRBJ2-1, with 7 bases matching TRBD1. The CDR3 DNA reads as TGCGCCAGCAGCCCGGAGACAGGGCGCAATGAGCAGTTCTTC. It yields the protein CASSPETGRNEQFF.